Following are 3 T cell receptor beta chains from one sample sequenced in a study of shared clonotypes between healthy human individuals. TCRdb keeps only in-frame clones here, not all; method: immunoSEQ multiplex PCR. The sample holds more than 2 million clones, about 95% seen once. The naive CD8 population came from CD45RO-negative cells selected for CCR7, without terminally differentiated effector memory CD45RA+ cells. The sample was naive CD8+ T cells sorted from blood. The receptors were gathered from a man younger than 30 in good health.

This chain uses TRBV2 with TRBJ2-1, with 8 bases matching TRBD1. This CDR3 spans 13 amino acids. Germline CDR1 reads SNHLY; CDR2 reads FYNNEI. V lost 9 bases and J lost 3; bases outside the gene matches: 4. The CDR3 loop reads CASRGTGYNEQFF. CDR3 coding DNA: TGTGCCAGTAGAGGGACAGGCTACAATGAGCAGTTCTTC.

This clone was seen a few times. The chain joins TRBV7-9 to TRBJ1-6, with TRBD1 matching 9 bases. The V segment lost 0 bases and the J segment 10 bases; nucleotides outside the gene matches: 4. Germline V CDR1 and CDR2: SEHNR, FQNEAQ (reference sequence). CDR3 length: 15 amino acids. CDR3: CASSLAGQGFSPLHF. The CDR3 nucleotides read TGTGCCAGCAGCTTAGCTGGACAGGGGTTCTCACCCCTCCACTTT. Complete variable domain (other parts from reference TRBV7-9 and TRBJ1-6): DTGVSQNPRHKITKRGQNVTFRCDPISEHNRLYWYRQTLGQGPEFLTYFQNEAQLEKSRLLSDRFSAERPKGSFSTLEIQRTEQGDSAMYLCASSLAGQGFSPLHFGNGTRLTVT.

The rearrangement uses TRBV2 and TRBJ1-2; the D gene is possibly TRBD1 (5 bases). Germline lookup yields CDR1 SNHLY and CDR2 FYNNEI. V shed 3 bases and J shed 5 bases, with 10 bases lying between them. This CDR3 has 13 amino acids. The chain's CDR3 is CASSDSRVYGYTF. The CDR3, as DNA: TGTGCCAGCAGTGATTCCAGGGTGTATGGCTACACCTTC. The full variable domain, in which reference TRBV2 and TRBJ1-2 provide the parts outside the CDR3, is EPEVTQTPSHQVTQMGQEVILRCVPISNHLYFYWYRQILGQKVEFLVSFYNNEISEKSEIFDDQFSVERPDGSNFTLKIRSTKLEDSAMYFCASSDSRVYGYTFGSGTRLTVV.